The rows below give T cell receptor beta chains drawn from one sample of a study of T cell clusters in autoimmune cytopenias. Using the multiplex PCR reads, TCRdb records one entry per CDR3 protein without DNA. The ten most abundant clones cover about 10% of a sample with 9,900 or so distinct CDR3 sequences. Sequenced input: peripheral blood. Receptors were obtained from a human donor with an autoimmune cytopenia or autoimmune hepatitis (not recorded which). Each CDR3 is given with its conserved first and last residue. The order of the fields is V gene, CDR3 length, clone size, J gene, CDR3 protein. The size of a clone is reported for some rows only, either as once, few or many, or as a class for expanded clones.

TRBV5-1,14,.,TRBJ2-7,CASSLWGRAYEQYF
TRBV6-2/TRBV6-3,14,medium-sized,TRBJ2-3,CASSLAETTDTQYF
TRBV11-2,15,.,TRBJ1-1,CASSLDTTGYTEAFF
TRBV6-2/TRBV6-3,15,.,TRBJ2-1,CASSYRLRDYNEQFF
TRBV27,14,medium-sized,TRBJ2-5,CASSMGLQQETQYF
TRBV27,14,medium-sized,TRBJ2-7,CASSRTGGYHEQYF
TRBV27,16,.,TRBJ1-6,CASRSFPGSLDSPLHF
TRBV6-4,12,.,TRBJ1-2,CASSDGGRGYTF
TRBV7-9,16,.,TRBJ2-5,CASSRWGGDIKETQYF
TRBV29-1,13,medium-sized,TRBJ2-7,CSALAGRTFEQYF
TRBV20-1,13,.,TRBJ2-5,CSAGREAEKTQYF
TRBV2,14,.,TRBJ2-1,CATEPGGPRNEQFF
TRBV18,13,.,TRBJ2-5,CASSPNYQETQYF
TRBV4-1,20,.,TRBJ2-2,CASSQAFPGQGARGTGELFF
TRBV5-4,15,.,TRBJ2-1,CASSSGLSSYNEQFF
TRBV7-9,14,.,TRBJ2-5,CASSLAEGRKTQYF
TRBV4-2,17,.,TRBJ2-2,CASSQEWEISGTGELFF
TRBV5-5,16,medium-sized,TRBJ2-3,CASSLELAGSTDTQYF
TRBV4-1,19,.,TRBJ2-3,CASSQESSGGSTRTDTQYF
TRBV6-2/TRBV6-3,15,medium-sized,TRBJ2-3,CASSDRQGGTDTQYF
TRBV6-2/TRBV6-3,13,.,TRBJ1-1,CASGYRKNTEAFF
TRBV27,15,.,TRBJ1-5,CASRGRVAPNQPQHF
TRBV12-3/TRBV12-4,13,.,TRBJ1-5,CASGGQGNQPQHF
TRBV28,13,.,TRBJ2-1,CASSPIASNEQFF
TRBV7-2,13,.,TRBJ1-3,CASSLGSGNTIYF
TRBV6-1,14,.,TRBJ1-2,CASRGRSSGYGYTF
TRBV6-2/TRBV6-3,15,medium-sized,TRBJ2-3,CASRTSTDSTDTQYF
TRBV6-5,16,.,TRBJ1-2,CASSPKATGQLYGYTF
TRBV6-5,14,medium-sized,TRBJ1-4,CASSHDRGGEKLFF
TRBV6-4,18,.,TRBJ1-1,CASSRIGHRLRVNTEAFF
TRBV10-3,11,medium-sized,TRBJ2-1,CAISETLEQFF
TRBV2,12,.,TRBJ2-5,CASSESGETQYF
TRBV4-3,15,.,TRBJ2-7,CASSQESLGAYEQYF
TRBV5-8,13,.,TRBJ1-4,CASRGQTNEKLFF
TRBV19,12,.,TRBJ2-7,CASSLIGGEQYF
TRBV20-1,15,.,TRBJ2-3,CSARGDSGSTDTQYF
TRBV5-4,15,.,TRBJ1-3,CASSQEGTAGNTIYF
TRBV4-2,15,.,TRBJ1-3,CASSQRRGSGNTIYF
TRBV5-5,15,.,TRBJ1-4,CASSQRDRGNEKLFF
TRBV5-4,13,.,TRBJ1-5,CASSLDRNQPQHF
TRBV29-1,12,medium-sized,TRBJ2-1,CSVEETTNEQFF
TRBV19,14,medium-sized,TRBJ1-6,CASSTAGAGSPLHF
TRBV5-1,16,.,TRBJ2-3,CASSLATGRRTDTQYF
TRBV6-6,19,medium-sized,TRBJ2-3,CASTSYPYSGGGSTDTQYF
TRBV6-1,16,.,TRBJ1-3,CASSARDGFSGNTIYF
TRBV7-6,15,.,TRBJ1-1,CASSSPRGENTEAFF
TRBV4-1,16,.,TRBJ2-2,CASSQEFPWATGELFF
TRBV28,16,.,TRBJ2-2,CASTRLAGLRTGELFF
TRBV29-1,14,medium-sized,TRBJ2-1,CSVGDVGSYNEQFF
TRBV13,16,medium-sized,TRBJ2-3,CASSLTSGGQTDTQYF
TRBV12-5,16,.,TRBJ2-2,CASGLATGANTGELFF